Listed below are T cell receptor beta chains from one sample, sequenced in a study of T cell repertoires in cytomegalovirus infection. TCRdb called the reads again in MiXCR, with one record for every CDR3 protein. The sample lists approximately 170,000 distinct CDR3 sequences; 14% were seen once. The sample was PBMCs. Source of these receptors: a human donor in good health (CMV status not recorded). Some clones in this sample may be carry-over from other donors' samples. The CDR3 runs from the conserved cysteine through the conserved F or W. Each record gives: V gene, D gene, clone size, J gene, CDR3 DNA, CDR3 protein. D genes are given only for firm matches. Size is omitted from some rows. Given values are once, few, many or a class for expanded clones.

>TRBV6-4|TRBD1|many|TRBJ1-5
TGTGCCAGCAGTCTTTCAGGGGGAAATCAGCCCCAGCATTTT
CASSLSGGNQPQHF
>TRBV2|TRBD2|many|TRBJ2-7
TGTGCCAGCAGTGAAGAAGGACTAGAAAGTTACGAGCAGTACTTC
CASSEEGLESYEQYF
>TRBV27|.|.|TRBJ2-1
TGTGCCAGCAGTTTTTTGACAGTAGGGGGTGCCTCCTACAATGAGCAGTTCTTC
CASSFLTVGGASYNEQFF
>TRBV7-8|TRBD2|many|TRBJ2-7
TGTGCCAGCAGCTTATCGCGGGGGGTTTACGAGCAGTACTTC
CASSLSRGVYEQYF
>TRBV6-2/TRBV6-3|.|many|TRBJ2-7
TGTGCCAGCGCCGTTGGCGGGGTCCTTTCCTACGAGCAGTACTTC
CASAVGGVLSYEQYF
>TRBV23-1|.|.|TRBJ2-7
TGCGCCATCATGGGGTGGTACGAGCAGTACTTC
CAIMGWYEQYF
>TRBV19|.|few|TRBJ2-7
TGTGCCACCTTTTCGAGAGACTACGAGCAGTACTTC
CATFSRDYEQYF
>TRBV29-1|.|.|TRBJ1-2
TGCAGCGTTGAAGCCCCGAGGAACGAGGGCTATGGCTACACCTTC
CSVEAPRNEGYGYTF
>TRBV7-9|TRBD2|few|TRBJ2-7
TGTGCCAGCATCCATGGGAGCGGGAGGGCCCGCTCCTACGAGCAGTACTTC
CASIHGSGRARSYEQYF
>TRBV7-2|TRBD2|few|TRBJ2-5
TGTGCCAGCAGCAACAGACTAGCGGGAGAGCGAGAGACCCAGTACTTC
CASSNRLAGERETQYF
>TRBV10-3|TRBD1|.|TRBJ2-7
TGTGCCATCAGTGACGGGGGGACAGGGGGCCTTGGCGAGCAGTACTTC
CAISDGGTGGLGEQYF
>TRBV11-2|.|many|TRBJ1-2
TGTGCCAGCAGCTTCGGGACTTCGGATGGCTACACCTTC
CASSFGTSDGYTF
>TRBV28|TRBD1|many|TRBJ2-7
TGTGCCAGCAGTCTGTGGACAGGGGGCTCAGTTGGGCAGTACTTC
CASSLWTGGSVGQYF
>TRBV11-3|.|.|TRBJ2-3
TGTGCCAGCAGCTTAGCTGGGTTCCATACGCAGTATTTT
CASSLAGFHTQYF
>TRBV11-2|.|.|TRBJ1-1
TGTGCCAGCAGCTTGGGTTTAGGTGAAGCTTTCTTT
CASSLGLGEAFF
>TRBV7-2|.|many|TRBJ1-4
TGTGCCAGCAGCCCAACCGGAGGGGGTACACTGTTTTTT
CASSPTGGGTLFF
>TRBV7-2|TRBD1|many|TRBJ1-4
TGTGCCAGCAGCAAGGGACAGGGTCTGCTTCTCGGTAATGAAAAACTGTTTTTT
CASSKGQGLLLGNEKLFF
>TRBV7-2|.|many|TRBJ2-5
TGTGCCAGCAGCTTAGATTACGAGACCCAGTACTTC
CASSLDYETQYF
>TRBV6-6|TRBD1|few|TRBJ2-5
TGTGCCAGCATTCTCATGACAGGGGGAGAGACCCAGTACTTC
CASILMTGGETQYF
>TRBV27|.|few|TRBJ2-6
TGTGCCAGCAGTTTAGGGGACTCTGGGGCCAACGTCCTGACTTTC
CASSLGDSGANVLTF
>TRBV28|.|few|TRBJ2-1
TGTGCCAGCAGTGGGGGGAAGGAAGAGCAGTTCTTC
CASSGGKEEQFF
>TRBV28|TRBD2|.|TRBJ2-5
TGTGCCAGCACCCCCCGGCAGCGGGAGGAAGAGGGAGAGACCCAGTACTTC
CASTPRQREEEGETQYF
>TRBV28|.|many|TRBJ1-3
TGTGCCAGCAGTGGGCGGTCTGGAAACACCATATATTTT
CASSGRSGNTIYF
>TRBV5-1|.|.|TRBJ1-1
TGCGCCAGCAGCTTGGAGGCAGGGAATACTGAAGCTTTCTTT
CASSLEAGNTEAFF
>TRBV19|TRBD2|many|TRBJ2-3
TGTGCCAGTAGCGGCGGTTTAGCGGGAGAGATCGCGCAGTATTTT
CASSGGLAGEIAQYF
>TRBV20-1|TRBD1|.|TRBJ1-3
TGCAGTGCTAGTCCAGGGACAGGGAGCGGAAACACCATATATTTT
CSASPGTGSGNTIYF
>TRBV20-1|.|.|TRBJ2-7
TGCAGTGCTAGAGAAGACTTGCGAGTCGACGAGCAGTACTTC
CSAREDLRVDEQYF